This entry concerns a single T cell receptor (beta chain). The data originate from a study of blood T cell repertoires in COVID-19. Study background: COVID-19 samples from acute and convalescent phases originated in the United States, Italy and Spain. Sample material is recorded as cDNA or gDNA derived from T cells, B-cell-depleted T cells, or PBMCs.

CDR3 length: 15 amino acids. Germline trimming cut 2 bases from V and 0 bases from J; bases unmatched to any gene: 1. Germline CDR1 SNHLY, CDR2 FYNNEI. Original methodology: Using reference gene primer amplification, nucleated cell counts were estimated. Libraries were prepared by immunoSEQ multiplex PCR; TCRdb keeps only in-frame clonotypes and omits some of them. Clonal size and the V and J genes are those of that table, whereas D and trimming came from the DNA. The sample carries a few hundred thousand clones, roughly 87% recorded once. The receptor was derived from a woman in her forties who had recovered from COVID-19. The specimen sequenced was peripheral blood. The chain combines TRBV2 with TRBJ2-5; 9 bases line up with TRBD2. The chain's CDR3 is CASSESGGYQETQYF. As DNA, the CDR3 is TGTGCCAGCAGTGAAAGCGGGGGGTACCAAGAGACCCAGTACTTC. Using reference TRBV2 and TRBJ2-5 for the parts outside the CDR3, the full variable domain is EPEVTQTPSHQVTQMGQEVILRCVPISNHLYFYWYRQILGQKVEFLVSFYNNEISEKSEIFDDQFSVERPDGSNFTLKIRSTKLEDSAMYFCASSESGGYQETQYFGPGTRLLVL.